The sequence of this T cell receptor (beta chain) was determined in a study of identical twins. V lost 6 bases and J lost 4, with 19 bases in between. The germline V gene has CDR1 SQVTM and CDR2 ANQGSEA. CDR3 length: 15 residues. Study conclusions and caveats: For out-of-frame alpha sequences shared by twins, low generation probability was in excess.

All of the donors were Caucasians in good health. The table lists this clonotype with many counts. What it binds is unknown. It was template switching that added a universal primer site, and there were unique molecular identifiers on the cDNA. TCRdb redid the calling of the 5' RACE reads with MiXCR, one entry per CDR3 protein. Here the sample spans around 550,000 distinct CDR3 sequences, roughly 15% being singletons. Separately, the same data were catalogued under a study of yellow fever vaccine responses in identical twins.

This clonotype was obtained from a woman under 30 in good health. The sequenced material came from CD4+ T cells sorted from blood. The chain combines TRBV29-1 with TRBJ2-1, with D unclear. The CDR3 is CSVPSRSGLYNEQFF. DNA for the CDR3: TGCAGCGTGCCCAGTCGCTCCGGGCTATACAATGAGCAGTTCTTC.